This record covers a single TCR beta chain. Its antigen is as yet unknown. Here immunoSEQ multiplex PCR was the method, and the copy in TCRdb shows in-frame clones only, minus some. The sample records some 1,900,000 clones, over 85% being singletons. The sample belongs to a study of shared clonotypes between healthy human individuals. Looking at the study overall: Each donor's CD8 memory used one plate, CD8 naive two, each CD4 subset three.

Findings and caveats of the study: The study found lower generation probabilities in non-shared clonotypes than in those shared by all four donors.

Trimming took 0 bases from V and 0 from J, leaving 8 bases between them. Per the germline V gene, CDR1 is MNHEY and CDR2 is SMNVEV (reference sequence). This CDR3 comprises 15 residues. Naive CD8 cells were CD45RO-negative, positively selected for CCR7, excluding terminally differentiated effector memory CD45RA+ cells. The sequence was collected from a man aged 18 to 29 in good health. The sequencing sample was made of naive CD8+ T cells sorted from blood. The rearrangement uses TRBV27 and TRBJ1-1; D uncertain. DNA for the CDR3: TGTGCCAGCAGTTTATCCCGGGCTGTGAACACTGAAGCTTTCTTT. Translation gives CASSLSRAVNTEAFF.